These 10 T cell receptor beta chains came from one sample sequenced in a study of shared clonotypes between healthy human individuals. Here immunoSEQ multiplex PCR was the method, and the copy in TCRdb shows in-frame clones only, minus some. The data hold more than 550,000 clones, with around 92% observed a single time. As defined, naive CD8 cells were CD45RO-negative and positively selected for CCR7, with terminally differentiated effector memory CD45RA+ cells excluded. The sample comprised naive CD8+ T cells sorted from blood. Every receptor here comes from a man aged 25-45 years in good health.

This rearrangement joins TRBV28 to TRBJ2-2; TRBD2 agrees at 7 bases. The V gene's germline CDR1 is MDHEN and CDR2 SYDVKM. The CDR3 runs 18 residues. V lost 2 bases to trimming and J lost 0 bases; unmatched junction nucleotides: 9. The CDR3 sequence is CASSLLLGGSANTGELFF. CDR3 coding DNA: TGTGCCAGCAGTTTACTTCTGGGCGGGAGCGCGAACACCGGGGAGCTGTTTTTT.

The gene calls are TRBV4-3 and TRBJ2-2, with D perhaps matching TRBD1 (6 bases). CDR3 length: 15 amino acids. Germline-derived CDR1 and CDR2 are LGHNA and YSLEER. V was cut by 3 bases and J by 5 bases, with 13 bases left in between. CDR3 nucleotide sequence: TGCGCCAGCAGCCAGGAGGACAGACTAACCGGGGAGCTGTTTTTT. This codes for CASSQEDRLTGELFF.

The chain carries TRBV4-1 and TRBJ1-1, with unresolved D. The CDR3 runs to 15 residues. Germline V gene sequence: CDR1 MGHRA, CDR2 YSYEKL. V was trimmed by 0 bases and J by 0 bases, leaving 8 bases between them. The CDR3 DNA is TGCGCCAGCAGCCAAGAGCCACAGCTGAACACTGAAGCTTTCTTT. Its protein product is CASSQEPQLNTEAFF.

The rearrangement joins TRBV27 to TRBJ2-5; D gene uncertain. Trimming took 8 bases from V and 2 from J, leaving 15 bases between them. The V gene's germline CDR1 is MNHEY and CDR2 SMNVEV (reference sequence). The CDR3 contains 14 residues. The CDR3: CASGARKEQETQYF. In nucleotides, the CDR3 is TGTGCCAGCGGTGCTAGGAAGGAACAAGAGACCCAGTACTTC.

V is TRBV9 and J is TRBJ2-2; weak D call: TRBD2 (7 bases). Germline assignment: CDR1 SGDLS and CDR2 YYNGEE. V was shortened by 0 bases and J by 3 bases, with 24 bases between the two germline ends. The CDR3 is made up of 20 amino acids. The CDR3 region is CASSVVGGETQGLDTGELFF. The CDR3 bases are TGTGCCAGCAGCGTAGTAGGGGGGGAAACCCAGGGGCTAGACACCGGGGAGCTGTTTTTT. Full variable domain (outside the CDR3, taken from reference TRBV9 and TRBJ2-2): DSGVTQTPKHLITATGQRVTLRCSPRSGDLSVYWYQQSLDQGLQFLIQYYNGEERAKGNILERFSAQQFPDLHSELNLSSLELGDSALYFCASSVVGGETQGLDTGELFFGEGSRLTVL.

This sequence joins TRBV7-9 and TRBJ2-3; D is uncertain. The V and J ends lost 2 bases and 2 bases respectively, with 11 bases between them. CDR1 and CDR2 from the germline V gene are SEHNR and FQNEAQ (reference sequence). The CDR3 is 15 residues long. The CDR3 coding sequence is TGTGCCAGCAGCTTACAGGTGCTTAACACAGATACGCAGTATTTT. This encodes CASSLQVLNTDTQYF. The whole variable domain, remainder taken from reference TRBV7-9 and TRBJ2-3, is DTGVSQNPRHKITKRGQNVTFRCDPISEHNRLYWYRQTLGQGPEFLTYFQNEAQLEKSRLLSDRFSAERPKGSFSTLEIQRTEQGDSAMYLCASSLQVLNTDTQYFGPGTRLTVL.

This chain links TRBV5-6 with TRBJ2-1; possibly TRBD1 for D (6 bases). The V and J ends lost 4 bases and 0 bases respectively, with 17 bases between them. The germline V gene encodes CDR1 SGHDT and CDR2 YYEEEE. This CDR3 has 17 amino acids. CDR3 bases: TGTGCCAGCAGCGTGGGGGCAAGGCGAAGCTCCTACAATGAGCAGTTCTTC. It encodes CASSVGARRSSYNEQFF.

V is TRBV2 and J is TRBJ2-7; 10 bases agree with TRBD1. The V segment lost 7 bases and the J segment 2 bases; nucleotides outside the gene matches: 5. Germline loops: CDR1 SNHLY, CDR2 FYNNEI. CDR3 length: 14 amino acids. CDR3 sequence: CASIGGTGAYEQYF. In DNA form, the CDR3 reads TGTGCCAGCATAGGGGGGACAGGGGCCTACGAGCAGTACTTC.

The V gene is TRBV10-3, the J gene TRBJ2-1; D ambiguous. The V gene's germline CDR1 is ENHRY and CDR2 SYGVKD. The V end was cut by 3 bases, the J end by 4 bases, with 10 bases between. The CDR3 totals 14 residues. The CDR3 spells CAISDSDTYNEQFF. As DNA, the CDR3 is TGTGCCATCAGTGACTCCGACACATACAATGAGCAGTTCTTC.

The chain couples TRBV6-6 to TRBJ2-1; 12 bases map to TRBD2. CDR1 is MNHNY, CDR2 SVGAGI, per germline (reference sequence). The CDR3 contains 15 residues. The V and J ends lost 4 bases and 5 bases, in that order; junction bases with no gene match: 3. DNA of the CDR3: TGTGCCAGCAGTTTTAGACTAGCGGGAGACAATGAGCAGTTCTTC. It yields the protein CASSFRLAGDNEQFF.